This T cell receptor (beta chain) was captured by sequencing in a study of beta chain features in type 1 diabetes (dated by TCRdb to 2016 to 2019). Looking at the study overall: Patients and healthy donors did not differ in mean age, gender distribution, total cell number or subset yield. A total of 107,917,701 sorted cells were examined across all samples, and a strong correlation was observed between cell number per subset and RNA yield. The study compared the TCRB repertoires of sorted circulating CD4+ T cell subsets in recently diagnosed type 1 diabetes patients with those in matched healthy donors. Naive and central memory subsets were obtained from all 30 or so donors, but regulatory and stem cell-like memory subsets were isolated from only 8 patients and roughly eight healthy donors. Study-level results and caveats: PCR might favor shorter templates, but patient and control samples were amplified and corrected together, so any skew would affect both groups equally. The naive, central memory and regulatory TCRB repertoires appeared to resemble one another more closely among patients than among healthy donors. Because cDNA rather than genomic DNA was sequenced, highly expressing activated cells could have been over-represented, although no difference in activation and CD3 levels was found between groups. Because small numbers of individuals were included in the HLA sub-analyses, any influence of HLA type on TCRB rearrangement was left unresolved. A moderate but significant shortening of TCRB CDR3 length was observed in type 1 diabetes patients in all four CD4+ subsets. Patients with type 1 diabetes made fewer insertions and deleted more nucleotides at VDJ recombination sites, implying thymic rearrangement abnormalities.

This clone was detected only a few times. Its binding antigen is unknown. No base qualities exist here, and no much larger clone lies one base off it. The entire isolated RNA was reverse transcribed using the High Capacity cDNA Reverse Transcription Kit, and thus expressed TCRB transcripts were sequenced. Deep immunoSEQ sequencing was applied to naive, central memory and regulatory T cell samples, giving an average of about 3.57 million total reads per sample. After sorted cells were lysed in RLT buffer, RNA was extracted with DNase-treated RNeasy Micro or Mini kits, with the choice depending on cell number. To prevent cross-contamination, every cell subset was processed on its own, while patient and healthy donor samples were processed together. The immunoSEQ multiplex PCR was used to amplify TCRB sequences from cDNA, generating 87-bp fragments that spanned the CDR3 region. Amplicons were sequenced on the Illumina HiSeq platform. Regarding the original processing steps: PCR bias was corrected computationally using synthetic template baselines, and reads within Hamming distance 2 were collapsed, with unmergeable singletons discarded. By aligning reads against IMGT, V, D and J genes, CDR3 length, and insertions or deletions at six rearrangement sites were assigned. Within each subset, clonotype counts were normalized to sorted cell number, and only after that were true diversity and Gini coefficients computed with the tcR R package. The overlap coefficient, calculated on TCRB nucleotide sequences, was used to measure repertoire sharing. Out-of-frame TCRB sequences from naive cells were analyzed as a proxy for the pre-selection repertoire. In TCRdb, the immuneACCESS table is reduced to in-frame sequences with V and J assigned. These tables do not hold every clone; where another copy was compared, an unresolved V gene accounts for under half, and the others remain unexplained. V and J calls and clone size are those listed in that table; D and trimming were worked out from the DNA. The sample table lists hundreds of thousands of clones, 11% to 15% of them with a count of one. The leading ten clones occupy nearly 0.04% of the sample.

Each donor gave one peripheral blood draw, about 100 mL on average, collected into heparinised tubes. A BD FACSAria II was used to sort naive, central memory, regulatory and stem cell-like memory CD4+ T cells with a panel that included CD45RO, CCR7, CD25, CD127, CD95 and CD27. Every sorted population had a purity above 98%. PBMCs were isolated right away by Lymphoprep density gradient centrifugation and were stained directly, without culture. To minimize batch effects, samples were stained and sorted in pairs, one healthy donor with one patient per experiment. The germline ends are 16 bases apart after V is trimmed by 2 bases and J by 5 bases. Per the germline V gene, SGHTA is the CDR1 and FQGNSA is the CDR2. The CDR3 has 16 amino acids, counting the end cysteine and phenylalanine. Only CDR3 DNA remains: 48 bases, in frame from the first base.

This TCR derives from a young man with type 1 diabetes. Input material: naive CD4+ T cells from blood. The sample's cell subset or site label, in plain terms: true naive CD4+ T cells. Recombination joined TRBV7-2 with TRBJ1-5, with the D gene not clear enough to name. The DNA sequence follows: TGTGCCAGCAGCTTACTGAACGGACTGCATGATCAGCCCCAGCATTTT. Its protein product is CASSLLNGLHDQPQHF.